What follows are 17 T cell receptor beta chains derived from one specimen sequenced in a study of blood T cell repertoires in COVID-19. Using immunoSEQ multiplex PCR, the repertoire was profiled, and TCRdb retains in-frame clones only, with some absent. Of 200,000 to 250,000 clones detected, about four fifths appear once; the ten largest clones hold approximately 3.8%. The sequenced material came from peripheral blood. The receptors originated from a woman aged 80 or older with acute or convalescent COVID-19.

This clone was observed a few times. The V call is TRBV4-3, the J call TRBJ1-2, with D possibly matching TRBD1 (5 bases). The germline V gene has CDR1 LGHNA and CDR2 YSLEER. V was clipped by 0 bases and J by 7 bases, with 18 bases between them. The CDR3 runs 16 residues. The CDR3 region is CASSQDWGGVAGGYTF. The CDR3, as DNA: TGCGCCAGCAGCCAAGATTGGGGAGGGGTTGCCGGTGGCTACACCTTC.

This sequence joins TRBV7-3 and TRBJ2-3, with TRBD2 matching over 9 bases. Germline lookup yields CDR1 SGHTA and CDR2 FQGTGA. Trimming took 5 bases from V and 2 from J; bases not matched to a gene: 11. This CDR3 has 17 amino acids. CDR3 amino acids: CASSPTPTSGYTDTQYF. In nucleotides, the CDR3 is TGTGCCAGCAGCCCCACCCCGACTAGCGGATACACAGATACGCAGTATTTT.

This chain uses TRBV28 with TRBJ1-5, with a weak D call TRBD1 (5 bases). CDR1 and CDR2 (germline): MDHEN, SYDVKM. The CDR3 contains 15 residues. The V and J ends lost 2 bases and 1 base respectively, with 9 bases between them. This CDR3 reads CASSLGHQSNQPQHF. The DNA for the CDR3 is TGTGCCAGCAGTTTAGGACACCAAAGCAATCAGCCCCAGCATTTT. Full variable domain (remainder filled in from reference TRBV28 and TRBJ1-5): DVKVTQSSRYLVKRTGEKVFLECVQDMDHENMFWYRQDPGLGLRLIYFSYDVKMKEKGDIPEGYSVSREKKERFSLILESASTNQTSMYLCASSLGHQSNQPQHFGDGTRLSIL.

This chain connects TRBV19 to TRBJ1-2, with D unresolved. V gave up 2 bases and J gave up 3 bases, with 4 bases separating them. The CDR3 has 12 amino acids. Germline CDR1 and CDR2: LNHDA and SQIVND (reference sequence). CDR3 DNA: TGTGCCAGTAGTATAAGCGACTATGGCTACACCTTC. Its translation: CASSISDYGYTF.

This chain joins TRBV5-1 and TRBJ2-5; D is unclear. Germline V gives CDR1 SGHRS, CDR2 YFSETQ. The CDR3 length is 13 residues. V shed 0 bases and J shed 5 bases, with 8 bases lying between them. CDR3 sequence: CASSLAVSETQYF. CDR3 DNA: TGCGCCAGCAGCTTGGCCGTTTCCGAGACCCAGTACTTC.

This chain connects TRBV4-3 to TRBJ1-5; D remains ambiguous. Germline V lookup: CDR1 LGHNA, CDR2 YSLEER. This CDR3 region has 15 residues. V was clipped by 6 bases and J by 0 bases, with 12 bases between them. The DNA for the CDR3 is TGCGCCAGCAGTTATACAGAGAATAGCAATCAGCCCCAGCATTTT. Protein: CASSYTENSNQPQHF.

The J gene is TRBJ1-2, the V gene TRBV19, with 10 bases that match TRBD1. This CDR3 spans 15 amino acids. From germline, CDR1 is LNHDA and CDR2 SQIVND (reference sequence). Losses at the gene ends were 4 bases for V and 4 bases for J; bases not matched to a gene: 6. The CDR3 is CASSTTGGEVYGYTF. In DNA, the CDR3 is TGTGCCAGTAGTACGACAGGGGGCGAGGTCTATGGCTACACCTTC.

The V gene is TRBV6-5, the J gene TRBJ2-7; TRBD2 agrees at 8 bases. Germline lookup yields CDR1 MNHEY and CDR2 SVGAGI. Germline trimming cut 5 bases from V and 2 bases from J; bases unmatched to any gene: 2. The CDR3 has 13 residues. The CDR3 region is CASSRGGAYEQYF. CDR3 DNA: TGTGCCAGCAGTCGGGGGGGGGCCTACGAGCAGTACTTC.

The V and J genes are TRBV7-2 and TRBJ1-3; the D is unclear. Looked up from germline, CDR1 is SGHTA and CDR2 is FQGNSA. The CDR3 runs to 14 residues. V lost 7 bases and J 0 bases, leaving 10 bases between the germline ends. The CDR3 sequence is CASTLDGSGNTIYF. The DNA for the CDR3 is TGTGCCAGCACCCTAGACGGCTCTGGAAACACCATATATTTT.

This clone was counted once. The rearrangement uses TRBV7-8 and TRBJ1-2; no reliable D call. Germline V gene lookup returns CDR1 SGHVS and CDR2 FQNEAQ. V lost 4 bases and J 8 bases, leaving 23 bases between the germline ends. CDR3 length equals 16 residues. The CDR3 spells CASSYPGLTGFYGYTF. Written as DNA, the CDR3 is TGTGCCAGCAGCTACCCAGGTTTAACCGGTTTTTACGGCTACACCTTC.

The rearrangement links TRBV18 to TRBJ2-1, with 14 nucleotides matching TRBD2. Germline values: CDR1 KGHSH, CDR2 LQKENI. V lost 2 bases and J lost 5; bases outside the gene matches: 5. This CDR3 has 17 residues. This CDR3 is CASSPGTSGGRNNEQFF. CDR3 sequence (DNA): TGTGCCAGCTCACCAGGGACTAGCGGGGGAAGGAACAATGAGCAGTTCTTC.

The genes are TRBV7-9 and TRBJ1-1; possible D gene TRBD1, 5 bases. The CDR3 runs 14 residues. The germline V and J ends were trimmed by 6 bases and 0 bases, with 11 bases remaining between them. The germline V gene encodes CDR1 SEHNR and CDR2 FQNEAQ (reference sequence). The CDR3 DNA sequence: TGTGCCAGCAGAAAGGACATCTTGAACACTGAAGCTTTCTTT. Translation gives CASRKDILNTEAFF.

V and J are TRBV5-1 and TRBJ2-3; TRBD2 agrees at 9 bases. CDR1 and CDR2 (germline): SGHRS, YFSETQ. Trimming took 5 bases from V and 3 from J; bases not matched to a gene: 7. The CDR3 sequence is 15 residues long. The CDR3 sequence: CASRPFSGGTDTQYF. In DNA form, the CDR3 reads TGCGCCAGCAGACCGTTTAGCGGGGGAACAGATACGCAGTATTTT.

This sequence joins TRBV19 and TRBJ1-4; 9 nucleotides align to TRBD1. Germline V gives CDR1 LNHDA, CDR2 SQIVND (reference sequence). V lost 7 bases, J lost 6 bases, and 6 bases stayed unmatched. The CDR3 totals 14 residues. This CDR3 reads CASTHRGQDEKLFF. In DNA form, the CDR3 reads TGTGCCAGTACCCACAGGGGGCAAGATGAAAAACTGTTTTTT.

The V and J genes are TRBV19 and TRBJ1-5; perhaps TRBD1 as D (5 bases). Per germline, CDR1 LNHDA and CDR2 SQIVND (reference sequence). The CDR3 runs to 16 residues. V shed 3 bases and J shed 3 bases, with 15 bases lying between them. The CDR3 DNA is TGTGCCAGTAGTATCGTCTCGGCAGGGTACAATCAGCCCCAGCATTTT. Protein product: CASSIVSAGYNQPQHF.

This chain joins TRBV6-2 or TRBV6-3 and TRBJ2-7; D might be TRBD1 (6 bases). The V end was cut by 5 bases, the J end by 2 bases, with 16 bases between. Germline-derived CDR1 and CDR2 are MNHEY and SVGEGT. The CDR3 sequence is 15 residues long. In DNA, the CDR3 is TGTGCCAGCAGTCCCGGCCAGGGACACCCCTACGAGCAGTACTTC. This gives the protein CASSPGQGHPYEQYF.

The sample holds one count of this clone. V is TRBV19 and J is TRBJ1-2; 8 bases map to TRBD1. Germline CDR1 reads LNHDA; CDR2 reads SQIVND (reference sequence). The V and J ends lost 4 bases and 0 bases, in that order; junction bases with no gene match: 4. The CDR3 contains 15 residues. This CDR3 reads CASSTRTGTNYGYTF. CDR3 bases: TGTGCCAGTAGTACCCGGACAGGGACTAACTATGGCTACACCTTC.